This is a list of T cell receptor beta chains from one sample in a study of shared clonotypes between healthy human individuals. Profiled with immunoSEQ multiplex PCR; TCRdb holds only in-frame clones, not every one. The data hold about 1.1 million clones, with more than 75% observed a single time. Sequenced sample: memory CD4+ T cells from PBMCs. These receptors came from a man between 18 and 29 years old in good health. Some clones in this sample may be carry-over from other donors' samples. Each CDR3 is given with its conserved first and last residue. The D gene is left open where the match is weak. The listing skips clone size in some rows; elsewhere it reads once, few, many or a size class.

D gene,J gene,clone size,V gene,CDR3 protein,CDR3 DNA
-,TRBJ1-4,-,TRBV2,CASSAEKREKLFF,TGTGCCAGCAGTGCGGAAAAGAGGGAAAAACTGTTTTTT
-,TRBJ1-1,-,TRBV19,CASSIPDRMNTEAFF,TGTGCCAGTAGTATACCCGACAGAATGAACACTGAAGCTTTCTTT
-,TRBJ2-6,-,TRBV28,CASRPTGARGANVLTF,TGTGCCAGCAGACCGACTGGGGCGCGGGGGGCCAACGTCCTGACTTTC
TRBD1,TRBJ1-1,few,TRBV28,CASSPPDRHTEAFF,TGTGCCAGCAGTCCCCCGGACAGGCACACTGAAGCTTTCTTT
TRBD1,TRBJ2-7,-,TRBV6-1,CASSRTGVAYEQYF,TGTGCCAGCAGTCGAACAGGGGTAGCCTACGAGCAGTACTTC
TRBD2,TRBJ2-7,-,TRBV28,CATGGETLSYEQYF,TGTGCCACGGGGGGGGAAACCCTCTCCTACGAGCAGTACTTC
-,TRBJ2-2,-,TRBV25-1,CASSQSGTGELFF,TGTGCCAGCAGTCAATCGGGTACCGGGGAGCTGTTTTTT
-,TRBJ2-5,-,TRBV10-3,CAISFLAQETQYF,TGTGCCATCAGTTTTTTAGCTCAAGAGACCCAGTACTTC
TRBD1,TRBJ2-1,once,TRBV28,CASSDRVLDEQFF,TGTGCCAGCAGCGACAGGGTTCTCGATGAGCAGTTCTTC
-,TRBJ1-2,-,TRBV28,CASSLVGRRNGYTF,TGTGCCAGCAGTTTGGTAGGGAGAAGGAATGGCTACACCTTC
-,TRBJ1-1,-,TRBV27,CATKPGWGLDTEAFF,TGTGCCACGAAACCCGGATGGGGGCTAGACACTGAAGCTTTCTTT
TRBD2,TRBJ2-7,-,TRBV7-6,CASSQLPGAGRLAGPSTEQYF,TGTGCCAGCAGCCAGCTCCCCGGGGCAGGGAGACTAGCGGGGCCCTCTACCGAGCAGTACTTC
-,TRBJ1-3,-,TRBV27,CASGIGNTIYF,TGTGCCAGCGGAATTGGAAACACCATATATTTT
-,TRBJ1-1,-,TRBV19,CASSIPRSTEAFF,TGTGCCAGTAGTATACCCAGGAGCACTGAAGCTTTCTTT
-,TRBJ1-5,-,TRBV11-1,CASSLGSNQPQHF,TGTGCCAGCAGCTTAGGGAGCAATCAGCCCCAGCATTTT
-,TRBJ2-1,-,TRBV4-3,CASSQDFISSYNEQFF,TGCGCCAGCAGCCAAGACTTTATTAGCTCCTACAATGAGCAGTTCTTC
-,TRBJ1-1,-,TRBV19,CATRGLYTEAFF,TGTGCCACACGGGGGCTGTACACTGAAGCTTTCTTT
TRBD1,TRBJ1-3,-,TRBV9,CASSVDPTGWNTIYF,TGTGCCAGCAGCGTAGACCCGACAGGGTGGAACACCATATATTTT
-,TRBJ2-7,-,TRBV29-1,CSVGTVRYEQYF,TGCAGCGTTGGGACAGTCCGTTACGAGCAGTACTTC
-,TRBJ2-7,-,TRBV4-1,CASSQPNTQFYEQYF,TGCGCCAGCAGCCAACCCAATACACAATTCTACGAGCAGTACTTC
TRBD2,TRBJ2-2,-,TRBV5-1,CASSGAPSGNAGELFF,TGCGCCAGCAGCGGTGCCCCGAGCGGGAATGCCGGGGAGCTGTTTTTT
-,TRBJ2-5,-,TRBV6-5,CASRAGVKTQYF,TGTGCCAGCAGGGCAGGGGTAAAGACCCAGTACTTC
TRBD2,TRBJ2-5,-,TRBV27,CASSSWTSTLGETQYF,TGTGCCAGCAGTTCATGGACTAGCACCCTTGGGGAGACCCAGTACTTC
-,TRBJ1-2,-,TRBV2,CASTGPLLANYGYTF,TGTGCCAGCACCGGACCGCTGTTAGCTAACTATGGCTACACCTTC
TRBD1,TRBJ2-7,-,TRBV11-2,CASSQQGLEQYF,TGTGCCAGCAGTCAACAGGGGCTCGAGCAGTACTTC
-,TRBJ2-1,-,TRBV7-3,CASSLDGSSYNEQFF,TGTGCCAGCAGCCTCGATGGGAGCTCCTACAATGAGCAGTTCTTC
TRBD2,TRBJ2-7,-,TRBV5-1,CASSLTSGPHESYEQYF,TGCGCCAGCAGCTTGACTAGCGGGCCCCACGAATCCTACGAGCAGTACTTC
TRBD1,TRBJ1-2,once,TRBV2,CASRTPRTGGAGYTF,TGTGCCAGCAGGACTCCAAGGACAGGGGGGGCTGGCTACACCTTC
-,TRBJ2-3,-,TRBV7-2,CASSLGAGRRFTDTQYF,TGTGCCAGCAGCTTGGGGGCCGGACGGAGGTTCACAGATACGCAGTATTTT
TRBD2,TRBJ2-3,-,TRBV9,CASSGGSSGTDTQYF,TGTGCCAGCAGCGGCGGGAGTAGTGGCACAGATACGCAGTATTTT
TRBD2,TRBJ2-5,-,TRBV5-1,CASQLASQETQYF,TGCGCCAGCCAACTAGCGAGTCAAGAGACCCAGTACTTC
-,TRBJ1-2,few,TRBV7-9,CASSRDMGRRYGYTF,TGTGCCAGCAGCCGAGACATGGGACGGAGATATGGCTACACCTTC
-,TRBJ2-1,once,TRBV29-1,CSVEDQLADEQFF,TGCAGCGTTGAAGATCAATTGGCCGATGAGCAGTTCTTC
TRBD2,TRBJ2-1,-,TRBV7-9,CASSLIGRLAPEQFF,TGTGCCAGCAGCTTAATCGGCCGACTAGCGCCTGAGCAGTTCTTC
TRBD2,TRBJ2-5,-,TRBV7-9,CASSFTQGGRGQETQYF,TGTGCCAGCAGCTTCACCCAGGGAGGGCGGGGGCAAGAGACCCAGTACTTC
TRBD1,TRBJ1-5,many,TRBV6-6,CASRGTGDSNQPQHF,TGTGCCAGCAGGGGGACAGGGGATAGCAATCAGCCCCAGCATTTT